The rows below give T cell receptor beta chains drawn from one sample of a study of blood T cell repertoires in COVID-19. Here immunoSEQ multiplex PCR was the method, and the copy in TCRdb shows in-frame clones only, minus some. The table has under 250,000 clones, about 84% seen once. Sequencing input: peripheral blood. These receptors were taken from an older man with acute or convalescent COVID-19. The CDR3 runs from the conserved cysteine through the conserved F or W. The D gene is left open where the match is weak. Expanded clones get a size class; other rows say once, few or many, or leave the size out.

TRBV4-2	TRBD2	once	TRBJ2-1	TGTGCCAGCAGCCGAGCGGGACTAGCGGGCAAGCAGTTCTTC	CASSRAGLAGKQFF
TRBV11-3	-	-	TRBJ2-1	TGTGCCAGCAGTTCACTAGAGGACAATGAGCAGTTCTTC	CASSSLEDNEQFF
TRBV7-3	-	-	TRBJ1-2	TGTGCCAGCAGCGACTCGGGAGGCACCGGCTATGGCTACACCTTC	CASSDSGGTGYGYTF
TRBV10-3	TRBD1	-	TRBJ1-5	TGTGCCATCGGGGGGACAGGGGTCAATCAGCCCCAGCATTTT	CAIGGTGVNQPQHF
TRBV7-3	-	-	TRBJ2-1	TGTGCCAGCAGCTCTTCCTCCTTGTCCTACAATGAGCAGTTCTTC	CASSSSSLSYNEQFF
TRBV6-6	-	-	TRBJ1-5	TGTGCCAGCAGTCGCGATCAGCCCCAGCATTTT	CASSRDQPQHF
TRBV7-2	-	-	TRBJ1-1	TGTGCCAGCAGCTTATCCCAACGAGGCACTGAAGCTTTCTTT	CASSLSQRGTEAFF
TRBV3-1/TRBV3-2	TRBD1	once	TRBJ1-4	TGTGCCAGCAGCCTAGGGGGCGCAGGTGAAAAACTGTTTTTT	CASSLGGAGEKLFF
TRBV19	TRBD1	once	TRBJ1-2	TGTGCCAGTAGTATCTTGGCAGGGGGCGCTTATGGCTACACCTTC	CASSILAGGAYGYTF
TRBV5-1	TRBD2	-	TRBJ2-3	TGCGCCAGCAGCTTTAGCGGGAGCTCCGGCACAGATACGCAGTATTTT	CASSFSGSSGTDTQYF
TRBV23-1	TRBD1	-	TRBJ2-1	TGCGCCAGCAGTCAAGGACAGGGAATAATGCGCTACAATGAGCAGTTCTTC	CASSQGQGIMRYNEQFF
TRBV2	-	-	TRBJ2-1	TGTGCCAGCAGTGACCCTACTAGGGAGCAGTTCTTC	CASSDPTREQFF
TRBV7-9	TRBD1	-	TRBJ1-2	TGTGCCAGCAGCAACTCCGGGACAGGGGGCTCTCGGTATGGCTACACCTTC	CASSNSGTGGSRYGYTF
TRBV19	-	-	TRBJ1-6	TGTGCCAGTAGTATAGGTGGACAGTTCGGGAGGTCACCCCTCCACTTT	CASSIGGQFGRSPLHF
TRBV5-1	-	-	TRBJ1-1	TGCGCCAGCAGCTTGGAGCCAGGGAGGGACACTGAAGCTTTCTTT	CASSLEPGRDTEAFF
TRBV19	-	-	TRBJ2-2	TGTGCCAGCACACTAGTAGGTGGCGGGGAGCTGTTTTTT	CASTLVGGGELFF
TRBV6-5	-	-	TRBJ1-2	TGTGCCAGCTCCCCCGCAGGGGCCCGCTATGGCTACACCTTC	CASSPAGARYGYTF
TRBV6-5	-	-	TRBJ2-2	TGTGCCAGCAGCCCGGGACACCTGAACACCGGGGAGCTGTTTTTT	CASSPGHLNTGELFF
TRBV19	-	-	TRBJ1-1	TGTGCCAGTAGGACAACAGAATTAGGCACTGAAGCTTTCTTT	CASRTTELGTEAFF
TRBV13	-	once	TRBJ2-2	TGTGCCAGCAGACCCCGTGAGGGTAACACCGGGGAGCTGTTTTTT	CASRPREGNTGELFF
TRBV6-5	-	many	TRBJ1-1	TGTGCCAGCAGTTACGAAACATACGCCACTGAAGCTTTCTTT	CASSYETYATEAFF
TRBV3-1/TRBV3-2	-	-	TRBJ1-5	TGTGCCAGCAGCCAAGATCGGGGGTGGAATCAGCCCCAGCATTTT	CASSQDRGWNQPQHF
TRBV28	TRBD1	-	TRBJ1-2	TGTGCCAGCACCGAAACAGGGGGCTCGTCTCGCGGCTACACCTTC	CASTETGGSSRGYTF
TRBV6-2/TRBV6-3	-	-	TRBJ1-6	TGTGCCAGCAGCCCCCCGACGGGGAGCTCCTATAATTCACCCCTCCACTTT	CASSPPTGSSYNSPLHF
TRBV5-4	-	-	TRBJ1-3	TGTGCCAGCAGCCGGGAACAGACCTCTGGAAACACCATATATTTT	CASSREQTSGNTIYF
TRBV27	TRBD1	once	TRBJ1-5	TGTGCCAGCAGTCCCCACAGGGGTGGTCAGCCCCAGCATTTT	CASSPHRGGQPQHF
TRBV18	-	once	TRBJ1-2	TGTGCCAGCTCACCTCCAGGGGATACGGGTGGCTACACCTTC	CASSPPGDTGGYTF